The clone carrying this T cell receptor beta chain was seen repeatedly, ten times or more. The target antigen is unknown. The data are from a study of T-cell reconstitution after alpha-beta-depleted transplantation in children. Trimming took 6 bases from V and 9 from J, leaving 32 bases between them. Germline values: CDR1 KGHDR, CDR2 SFDVKD. The length of the CDR3 is 19 residues. During its preparation, the TCRbeta library received unique molecular identifiers. TCRdb recomputed calls from the PCR reads with MiXCR, one row per CDR3 protein. The sample includes 150,000 to 250,000 distinct CDR3 sequences, approximately 6% of them seen just once. Study-level findings and limits: The high TCRbeta diversity at day 60 in some patients came from surviving recipient T cells and thymic progenitors. From newly produced T cells came most of the T-cell counts and diversity one year after transplant.

This chain uses TRBV24-1 with TRBJ2-1, with no clear D. The source was PBMCs, collected before TCRalphabeta/CD19-depleted stem cell transplant. The origin of this receptor is a girl in the first two years of life with combined immunodeficiency, due to receive a stem cell transplant. CDR3 amino acids: CATSPSDLAGDVVWSEQFF. As DNA, the CDR3 is TGTGCCACCAGTCCTAGTGATCTCGCAGGCGACGTGGTTTGGAGTGAGCAGTTCTTC.